This is a list of T cell receptor beta chains from one sample in a study of STAT5B mutations in CD4+ large granular lymphocyte leukemia. The protocol was immunoSEQ multiplex PCR, while the TCRdb copy is restricted to in-frame clones and leaves out a portion. The sample shows under 50,000 clones, around 81% of them seen only once. Sequenced: CD4+ T cells from blood buffy coats. The source is a human donor in good health. CDR3s include the opening cysteine and the closing phenylalanine or tryptophan.

cdr3_aa: CASSSSQGGSYEQYF
j_call: TRBJ2-7
v_call: TRBV27

cdr3_aa: CASTRRPNERGTF
j_call: TRBJ1-2
v_call: TRBV6-6

cdr3_aa: CASSLGQGAYGYTF
j_call: TRBJ1-2
v_call: TRBV28

cdr3_aa: CASSLIGGSGANVLTF
j_call: TRBJ2-6
v_call: TRBV5-1

cdr3_aa: CASSSNTEAFF
j_call: TRBJ1-1
v_call: TRBV11-2

cdr3_aa: CASSLGGPGDTQYF
j_call: TRBJ2-3
v_call: TRBV7-9

cdr3_aa: CASSLLDREGETQYF
j_call: TRBJ2-5
v_call: TRBV27

cdr3_aa: CASSRRTSGGRNTGELFF
j_call: TRBJ2-2
v_call: TRBV9

cdr3_aa: CASSPIAGGSSGELFF
j_call: TRBJ2-2
v_call: TRBV18

cdr3_aa: CASSSIWRTGTGELFF
j_call: TRBJ2-2
v_call: TRBV6-5

cdr3_aa: CASSLSGYTGELFF
j_call: TRBJ2-2
v_call: TRBV7-9

cdr3_aa: CASSTRRVRWYF
j_call: TRBJ2-3
v_call: TRBV21-1

cdr3_aa: CATRTSGGEKQYF
j_call: TRBJ2-7
v_call: TRBV6-5

cdr3_aa: CASSPPGTDTQYF
j_call: TRBJ2-3
v_call: TRBV18

cdr3_aa: CASSLRGSASYGYTF
j_call: TRBJ1-2
v_call: TRBV5-4

cdr3_aa: CASSLDSPGRGEQYF
j_call: TRBJ2-7
v_call: TRBV11-2

cdr3_aa: CASSYSAGTPRGDTQYF
j_call: TRBJ2-3
v_call: TRBV7-3

cdr3_aa: CASSLAWDREGTQYF
j_call: TRBJ2-5
v_call: TRBV7-7

cdr3_aa: CASSPQGGDQETQYF
j_call: TRBJ2-5
v_call: TRBV18

cdr3_aa: CASCPTSGVSYEQYF
j_call: TRBJ2-7
v_call: TRBV18

cdr3_aa: CAITPARYNQPQHF
j_call: TRBJ1-5
v_call: TRBV6-1

cdr3_aa: CASRIDTGELFF
j_call: TRBJ2-2
v_call: TRBV6-6

cdr3_aa: CASSLAQGTTEAFF
j_call: TRBJ1-1
v_call: TRBV5-5

cdr3_aa: CASSLLPPSGSMYEQFF
j_call: TRBJ2-1
v_call: TRBV7-3

cdr3_aa: CASSLVDRLSGNTIYF
j_call: TRBJ1-3
v_call: TRBV5-6

cdr3_aa: CASSLAQGGTEAFF
j_call: TRBJ1-1
v_call: TRBV5-1

cdr3_aa: CASSYSGRVDTEAFF
j_call: TRBJ1-1
v_call: TRBV6-5

cdr3_aa: CASRIQASNQPQHF
j_call: TRBJ1-5
v_call: TRBV19

cdr3_aa: CAWSWQAGGSNEQFF
j_call: TRBJ2-1
v_call: TRBV30

cdr3_aa: CAWSVPGTMAPKLFF
j_call: TRBJ1-4
v_call: TRBV30

cdr3_aa: CASSPRTYGYTF
j_call: TRBJ1-2
v_call: TRBV28

cdr3_aa: CASRADRQGRRNEQYF
j_call: TRBJ2-7
v_call: TRBV12-2

cdr3_aa: CASSLNGEWNEKLFF
j_call: TRBJ1-4
v_call: TRBV5-1

cdr3_aa: CASSQAGQGLANYGYTF
j_call: TRBJ1-2
v_call: TRBV4-1

cdr3_aa: CASSHGAWDTQYF
j_call: TRBJ2-3
v_call: TRBV4-1

cdr3_aa: CASSLVGGEVSAFF
j_call: TRBJ1-1
v_call: TRBV28

cdr3_aa: CASSLAPKPGNTIYF
j_call: TRBJ1-3
v_call: TRBV5-4

cdr3_aa: CASSYGASYGYTF
j_call: TRBJ1-2
v_call: TRBV28